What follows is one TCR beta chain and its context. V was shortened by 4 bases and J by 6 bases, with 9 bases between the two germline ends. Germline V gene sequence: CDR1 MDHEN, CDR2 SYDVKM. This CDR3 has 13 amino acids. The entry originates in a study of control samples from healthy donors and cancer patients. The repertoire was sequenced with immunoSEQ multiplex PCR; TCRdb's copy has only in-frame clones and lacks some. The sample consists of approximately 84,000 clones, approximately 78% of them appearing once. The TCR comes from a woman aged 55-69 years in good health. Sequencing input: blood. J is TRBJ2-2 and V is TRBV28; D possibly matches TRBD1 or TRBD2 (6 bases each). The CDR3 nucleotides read TGTGCCAGCAGTTGGGGGGCACCCGGGGAGCTGTTTTTT. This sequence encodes CASSWGAPGELFF. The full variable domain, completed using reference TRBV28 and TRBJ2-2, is DVKVTQSSRYLVKRTGEKVFLECVQDMDHENMFWYRQDPGLGLRLIYFSYDVKMKEKGDIPEGYSVSREKKERFSLILESASTNQTSMYLCASSWGAPGELFFGEGSRLTVL.